This TCR beta chain was captured by sequencing in a study of T cell responses to AZD1222 COVID-19 vaccine. The overall study: The analysis combined second doses at about 4 or about 12 weeks.

Whole-study results and caveats: Per reports, nearly half of all spike-specific TCRs target regions that are unmutated in variants. The sample set comprised mostly white British donors with more females, and clonal diversity was possibly underestimated. Recipients of AZD1222 seropositive at baseline numbered only 5 to 7.

The J segment lost 0 bases and the V segment lost 5 bases, leaving 6 bases of the junction unmatched. The germline V gene has CDR1 MNHEY and CDR2 SVGAGI. CDR3 size: 15 residues. Produced via immunoSEQ multiplex PCR; TCRdb's table is partial and in-frame only. The sample carries approximately 140,000 clones, 94% recorded once. Comment on this clone: Its antigen is as yet unknown.

The chain carries TRBV6-5 and TRBJ1-2; 7 nucleotides align to TRBD1. This TCR was sampled from an adult in good health. This specimen was peripheral blood, taken on day 0 of AZD1222 vaccination. In DNA, the CDR3 is TGTGCCAGCAGTCGGACAGGCACAGCTAACTATGGCTACACCTTC. It encodes CASSRTGTANYGYTF.